The 21 T cell receptor beta chains reported below all come from one sample, sequenced in a study of CD8+ T cells in alopecia areata. cDNA reverse transcribed from extracted RNA served as the sequencing template. Sequencing was performed with immunoSEQ multiplex PCR; in TCRdb, only in-frame clones are kept and a portion is missing. The table has about 120,000 clones, roughly two thirds seen once. Sample: CD4+ T cells sorted from blood. These receptors were collected from a human donor in good health.

This clone was seen a handful of times. V and J are TRBV29-1 and TRBJ1-1, with no clear D. Germline loops: CDR1 SQVTM, CDR2 ANQGSEA. V was pared by 7 bases and J by 1 base, with 7 bases between. The CDR3 sequence is 11 residues long. The CDR3 loop reads CSGWRNTEAFF. Here the CDR3 DNA reads TGCAGCGGCTGGCGGAACACTGAAGCTTTCTTT. Full variable domain (remainder filled in from reference TRBV29-1 and TRBJ1-1): SAVISQKPSRDICQRGTSLTIQCQVDSQVTMMFWYRQQPGQSLTLIATANQGSEATYESGFVIDKFPISRPNLTFSTLTVSNMSPEDSSIYLCSGWRNTEAFFGQGTRLTVV.

The V call is TRBV30, the J call TRBJ1-1; TRBD1 agrees at 10 bases. With V trimmed by 6 bases and J by 0 bases, 4 bases remained unmatched. CDR1 GTSNPN and CDR2 SVGIG come from the germline V gene (reference sequence). The CDR3 runs to 14 residues. This chain's CDR3 is CACTTGGMNTEAFF. The DNA of the CDR3 is TGTGCCTGTACGACAGGGGGCATGAACACTGAAGCTTTCTTT. The whole variable domain, remainder taken from reference TRBV30 and TRBJ1-1, is SQTIHQWPATLVQPVGSPLSLECTVEGTSNPNLYWYRQAAGRGLQLLFYSVGIGQISSEVPQNLSASRPQDRQFILSSKKLLLSDSGFYLCACTTGGMNTEAFFGQGTRLTVV.

For this clone: This CDR3 is also generated by other DNA sequences in the sample. V is TRBV2 and J is TRBJ1-2; D is uncertain. In germline, CDR1 is SNHLY, CDR2 FYNNEI. CDR3 length: 12 residues. Between the trimmed V and J ends, which lost 7 bases and 4 bases, there was a span of 10 bases. The DNA of the CDR3 is TGTGCCAGCAAGGCAGGCGCCTATGGCTACACCTTC. Translating it yields CASKAGAYGYTF.

The V gene is TRBV7-9, the J gene TRBJ2-7; D not certain. CDR3 size: 11 residues. In germline, CDR1 is SEHNR, CDR2 FQNEAQ (reference sequence). The V end lost 1 base, the J end lost 5 bases, and 3 bases lay between the germline ends. This CDR3 reads CASSLGDEQYF. In DNA, the CDR3 is TGTGCCAGCAGCTTAGGCGACGAGCAGTACTTC.

The genes are TRBV30 and TRBJ1-5; a weak D match, TRBD1 (5 bases). CDR1 is GTSNPN and CDR2 is SVGIG in the germline V gene (reference sequence). The V end lost 1 base, the J end lost 3 bases, and 10 bases lay between the germline ends. CDR3 length: 14 residues. Here the CDR3 DNA reads TGTGCCTGGAGTGGCAAAGGGACCAATCAGCCCCAGCATTTT. Amino acid sequence: CAWSGKGTNQPQHF.

This clone was counted only a few times. The rearrangement uses TRBV29-1 and TRBJ2-3; D gene unclear. Germline V gives CDR1 SQVTM, CDR2 ANQGSEA. The V end was cut by 0 bases, the J end by 4 bases, with 14 bases between. The length of the CDR3 is 15 residues. CDR3 sequence (DNA): TGCAGCGTTGAAGATCTAGGGTCCCGTCCAGATACGCAGTATTTT. Its translation: CSVEDLGSRPDTQYF.

The V gene is TRBV4-1, the J gene TRBJ1-1, with D perhaps matching TRBD1 (6 bases). The CDR3 sequence is 13 residues long. The V and J ends lost 6 bases and 1 base respectively, with 9 bases between them. From germline, CDR1 is MGHRA and CDR2 YSYEKL. The DNA of the CDR3 is TGCGCCAGCAGACTGGACAGGAACACTGAAGCTTTCTTT. It codes for CASRLDRNTEAFF.

This clone appeared a few times. CDR3 region: CASSKARQGAEDTQYF. The DNA for the CDR3 is TGTGCCAGCAGCAAAGCGAGGCAGGGGGCGGAAGATACGCAGTATTTT. The J gene is TRBJ2-3, the V gene TRBV21-1; whether TRBD1, the table's D call, matches the DNA was not checked. TRBV21-1 is a known pseudogene. This CDR3 comprises 16 residues.

The chain has TRBV7-6 and TRBJ2-2; D perhaps matches TRBD1 (5 bases). Germline CDR1 and CDR2: SGHVS and FNYEAQ. The CDR3 has 15 residues. V lost 0 bases to trimming and J lost 5 bases, with 10 bases between them. CDR3 nucleotide sequence: TGTGCCAGCAGCTTAGCGAGTACAGGTACCGGGGAGCTGTTTTTT. The encoded protein is CASSLASTGTGELFF.

The chain links TRBV4-2 to TRBJ1-1; D might be TRBD1 (6 bases). The CDR3 totals 15 residues. V dropped 4 bases and J dropped 1 base, with 13 bases sitting between them. Germline V CDR1 and CDR2: LGHNA, YNFKEQ. The CDR3 DNA follows: TGTGCCAGCAGCCGAGCCGGACAGACGAACACTGAAGCTTTCTTT. This codes for CASSRAGQTNTEAFF.

CDR3 DNA: TGTGCCAGCAGCCAAGATGCCCGGGGAAGCTACAATGAGCAGTTCTTC. It is translated as CASSQDARGSYNEQFF. The chain recombines TRBV4-2 with TRBJ2-1; D might be TRBD2 (5 bases). This CDR3 region has 16 residues. The V end was cut by 0 bases, the J end by 3 bases, with 12 bases between. Germline values: CDR1 LGHNA, CDR2 YNFKEQ.

This chain connects TRBV29-1 to TRBJ1-2, with 9 bases matching TRBD1. The length of the CDR3 is 13 residues. The germline gives CDR1 SQVTM, CDR2 ANQGSEA. Unmatched junction bases numbered 5, after V lost 7 bases and J lost 2 bases. The CDR3 sequence is CSGTGTGNYGYTF. The DNA of the CDR3 is TGCAGCGGAACCGGGACAGGGAACTATGGCTACACCTTC.

The rearrangement links TRBV18 to TRBJ2-1, with 7 bases matching TRBD1. J gave up 5 bases and V 4 bases, and 8 bases lay outside the gene matches. The CDR3 has 15 amino acids. CDR1 KGHSH and CDR2 LQKENI come from the germline V gene. CDR3 nucleotides: TGTGCCAGCTCACTAGACAGGGAAGGTCACAATGAGCAGTTCTTC. This gives the protein CASSLDREGHNEQFF. Full variable domain (outside the CDR3, taken from reference TRBV18 and TRBJ2-1): NAGVMQNPRHLVRRRGQEARLRCSPMKGHSHVYWYRQLPEEGLKFMVYLQKENIIDESGMPKERFSAEFPKEGPSILRIQQVVRGDSAAYFCASSLDREGHNEQFFGPGTRLTVL.

The chain joins TRBV29-1 to TRBJ2-1; 8 nucleotides match TRBD2. This CDR3 contains 12 residues. Germline loops: CDR1 SQVTM, CDR2 ANQGSEA. V lost 4 bases to trimming and J lost 4 bases; unmatched junction nucleotides: 0. The CDR3: CSVVAGYNEQFF. DNA of the CDR3: TGCAGCGTTGTAGCGGGGTACAATGAGCAGTTCTTC.

The chain has TRBV6-6 and TRBJ1-5, with 9 bases fitting TRBD1. The germline V gene has CDR1 MNHNY and CDR2 SVGAGI (reference sequence). With 4 bases clipped from V and 2 bases from J, the junction kept 6 bases outside the gene matches. The CDR3 has 16 residues. For the CDR3, the DNA is TGTGCCAGCAGTTCACAGGGGGCGCCTGGCAATCAGCCCCAGCATTTT. Amino acid sequence: CASSSQGAPGNQPQHF.

The chain has TRBV7-2 and TRBJ2-1; 8 bases map to TRBD1. Germline V gene data show CDR1 as SGHTA and CDR2 as FQGNSA. V was pared by 3 bases and J by 8 bases, with 9 bases of the junction left unmatched. The CDR3 is made up of 15 amino acids. The CDR3 nucleotides are TGTGCCAGCAGCTTGGGTGGACAGGGTGTCTATGAGCAGTTCTTC. It codes for CASSLGGQGVYEQFF.

The rearrangement joins TRBV10-3 to TRBJ2-3; 12 nucleotides line up with TRBD2. Germline loops: CDR1 ENHRY, CDR2 SYGVKD. The CDR3 is 14 amino acids. V lost 5 bases to trimming and J lost 6 bases; unmatched junction nucleotides: 3. CDR3 coding DNA: TGTGCCATCAGTCTAGCGGGGGGGCCGGATACGCAGTATTTT. Protein sequence: CAISLAGGPDTQYF.

The V gene is TRBV11-2, the J gene TRBJ2-7; the match to TRBD1 covers 7 bases. This CDR3 region has 15 residues. Germline V CDR1 and CDR2: SGHAT, FQNNGV. Trimming removed 5 bases from V and 2 bases from J; junction bases left unmatched: 9. The CDR3 sequence is CASSTPRGRAYEQYF. The CDR3 DNA sequence: TGTGCCAGCAGCACCCCTAGGGGGCGGGCCTACGAGCAGTACTTC.

The V call is TRBV29-1, the J call TRBJ2-5, with TRBD2 as a possible D gene (6 bases). From germline, CDR1 is SQVTM and CDR2 ANQGSEA. This CDR3 is 16 amino acids long. CDR3 sequence (DNA): TGCATCCCCGGGAGTCTAATTCCCTCTGCTCGTGAGACCCAGTACTTC. This encodes CIPGSLIPSARETQYF.

This chain uses TRBV9 with TRBJ2-2, with unresolved D. The germline gives CDR1 SGDLS, CDR2 YYNGEE. V was trimmed by 1 base and J by 7 bases, leaving 5 bases between them. CDR3 length equals 12 residues. The CDR3 sequence is CASSVSVGELFF. In nucleotides, the CDR3 is TGTGCCAGCAGCGTAAGCGTCGGGGAGCTGTTTTTT.

The gene calls are TRBV7-9 and TRBJ2-1, with D possibly TRBD2 on 5 matching bases. From germline, CDR1 is SEHNR and CDR2 FQNEAQ (reference sequence). CDR3 length equals 15 residues. Trimming took off 4 bases at V and 0 bases at J, with 10 bases between the two ends. The CDR3 DNA reads TGTGCCAGCAGCTCTCGGAGGACCTCCTACAATGAGCAGTTCTTC. This encodes CASSSRRTSYNEQFF.